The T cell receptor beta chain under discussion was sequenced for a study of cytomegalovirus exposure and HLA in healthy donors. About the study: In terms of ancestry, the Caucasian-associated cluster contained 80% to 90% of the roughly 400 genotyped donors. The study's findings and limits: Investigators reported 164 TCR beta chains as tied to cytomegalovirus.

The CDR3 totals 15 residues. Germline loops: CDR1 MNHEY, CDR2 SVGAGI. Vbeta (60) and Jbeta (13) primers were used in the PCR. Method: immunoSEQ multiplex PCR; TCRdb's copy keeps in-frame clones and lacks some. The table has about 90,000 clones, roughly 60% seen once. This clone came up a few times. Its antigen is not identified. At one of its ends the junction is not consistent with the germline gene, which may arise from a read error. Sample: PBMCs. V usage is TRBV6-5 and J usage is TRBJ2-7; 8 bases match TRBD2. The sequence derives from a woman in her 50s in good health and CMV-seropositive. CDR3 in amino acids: CAISSGERGIYEQYF. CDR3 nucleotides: TGTGCCATCAGTTCCGGGGAGCGGGGGATCTACGAGCAGTACTTC.